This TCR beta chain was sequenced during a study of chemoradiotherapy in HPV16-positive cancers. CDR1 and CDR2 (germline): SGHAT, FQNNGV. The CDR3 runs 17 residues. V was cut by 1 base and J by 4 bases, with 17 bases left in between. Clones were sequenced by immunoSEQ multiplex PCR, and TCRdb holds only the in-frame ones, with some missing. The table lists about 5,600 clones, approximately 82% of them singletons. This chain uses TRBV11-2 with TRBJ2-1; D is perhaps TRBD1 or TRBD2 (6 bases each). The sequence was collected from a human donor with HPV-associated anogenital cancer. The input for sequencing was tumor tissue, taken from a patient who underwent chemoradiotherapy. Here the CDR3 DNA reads TGTGCCAGCAGCTTAGTTGGGGGGACAACATCTTACAATGAGCAGTTCTTC. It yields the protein CASSLVGGTTSYNEQFF.